This TCR beta chain came from a study of beta chain features in type 1 diabetes (dated by TCRdb to the late 2010s). In terms of the full investigation: Mean age, gender distribution, total cell number and subset yield were not different between patients and healthy donors. Across all samples, about 110 million sorted cells were examined, and cell number per subset correlated strongly with RNA yield. In the study, TCRB repertoires of sorted circulating CD4+ T cell subsets from recently diagnosed type 1 diabetes patients were compared with those of matched healthy donors. Regulatory and stem cell-like memory subsets were obtained from only 8 patients and roughly eight healthy donors, while naive and central memory subsets were obtained from all 30 or so donors.

This clone showed up many times. There is no known antigen for this receptor. Qualities for individual bases were not recorded, and no much larger clone is one base off. Study-level results and caveats: Shorter templates might have been favored by PCR, but patient and control samples were amplified and corrected together, so both groups would have been affected equally by any skew. Because cDNA was sequenced instead of genomic DNA, activated cells with high expression could be over-represented, although the groups did not differ in activation or CD3 levels. In all four CD4+ subsets, TCRB CDR3 length was moderately but significantly shorter in type 1 diabetes patients. Fewer insertions and more nucleotide deletions at VDJ recombination sites were observed in patients with type 1 diabetes, implying thymic rearrangement abnormalities. The naive, central memory and regulatory TCRB repertoires appeared to resemble one another more closely among patients than among healthy donors. HLA sub-analyses involved small numbers of individuals, so any influence of HLA type on TCRB rearrangement remained unresolved.

V sheds 1 base and J sheds 4 bases, leaving 8 bases between their ends. Reading from cysteine to phenylalanine, the CDR3 counts 14 amino acids. Only the CDR3 region is kept as DNA, spanning 42 bases read in frame from base 1. Per the germline V gene, MNHNS is the CDR1 and SASEGT is the CDR2. Each donor gave one peripheral blood draw, averaging roughly 120 mL, which was collected into heparinised tubes. Using a panel that included CD45RO, CCR7, CD25, CD127, CD95 and CD27, naive, central memory, regulatory and stem cell-like memory CD4+ T cells were sorted on a BD FACSAria II. All sorted populations exceeded 95% purity. PBMCs were separated immediately by Lymphoprep density gradient centrifugation and were stained directly, without being cultured. Samples were stained and sorted in pairs, with one healthy donor and one patient per experiment, so that batch effects were minimized. The entire amount of isolated RNA was reverse transcribed using the High Capacity cDNA Reverse Transcription Kit, so the sequenced TCRB transcripts were expressed ones. Naive, central memory and regulatory T cell samples underwent deep immunoSEQ sequencing, averaging approximately 3.3 million total reads per sample. Sorted cells were lysed in RLT buffer, and RNA was extracted using DNase-treated RNeasy Micro or Mini kits according to cell number. To prevent cross-contamination, each cell subset was processed individually, whereas patient and healthy donor samples were processed jointly. The immunoSEQ multiplex PCR was used to amplify TCRB sequences from cDNA, yielding 87-bp fragments that span the CDR3 region. The amplicons were sequenced using the Illumina HiSeq platform. Processing in the source paper ran as follows. Synthetic template baselines were used to correct PCR bias computationally, reads within Hamming distance 2 were collapsed together, and singletons that could not be merged were discarded. By aligning reads against IMGT, V, D and J genes, CDR3 length, and insertions or deletions at six rearrangement sites were assigned. Within each subset, clonotype counts were normalized to the number of sorted cells before true diversity and Gini coefficients were calculated with the tcR R package. The overlap coefficient, calculated on TCRB nucleotide sequences, was used to measure repertoire sharing. This is the immuneACCESS table as TCRdb keeps it, with only in-frame sequences that have V and J called. A part of the clones is gone; compared with another copy, unresolved V genes explain less than half, and the rest is unexplained. V, J and clone size were drawn from that table, and D and trimming were deduced from the DNA. A total of around 140,000 clones appear in this sample, about 12% of them only once. The ten largest clones represent under 1.5% of the sample.

The sequence was obtained from a man aged 18 to 30 with type 1 diabetes. The V gene is TRBV6-1 and the J gene is TRBJ2-1, and TRBD2 may be the D gene, going by 5 matching bases. Sequenced input: central memory CD4+ T cells from blood. CDR3 sequence: CASSEVAGYNEQFF. In nucleotides, the sequence is TGTGCCAGCAGTGAAGTTGCGGGTTACAATGAGCAGTTCTTC.